These T cell receptor beta chains were read from a single sample in a study of early T cells in non-severe SARS-CoV-2 infection. TCRdb independently ran MiXCR on the 5' RACE reads; one entry per CDR3 protein. The sample carries around 64,000 distinct CDR3 sequences, about an eighth recorded once. Specimen: whole blood, collected at baseline. The receptors were gathered from an adult who was a healthcare worker with PCR-confirmed SARS-CoV-2 infection or an uninfected control (not recorded which). CDR3s include the opening cysteine and the closing phenylalanine or tryptophan. D genes are given only for firm matches. Not every row has a clone size; where given, it reads once, few, many or a size class.

D gene: .
clone size: .
V gene: TRBV6-6
J gene: TRBJ1-2
CDR3 DNA: TGTGCCCTAGAGGTGGCCGGCGCGGGCTACACCTTC
CDR3 protein: CALEVAGAGYTF

D gene: TRBD2
clone size: .
V gene: TRBV6-2/TRBV6-3
J gene: TRBJ2-2
CDR3 DNA: TGTGCCAGCAGTTCCCCGTTGGTAGCGGGAGCCGGGGAGCTGTTTTTT
CDR3 protein: CASSSPLVAGAGELFF

D gene: TRBD1
clone size: few
V gene: TRBV6-6
J gene: TRBJ2-7
CDR3 DNA: TGTGCCAGCAGTTACGGCAGGGGGCGGTACGAGCAGTACTTC
CDR3 protein: CASSYGRGRYEQYF

D gene: .
clone size: .
V gene: TRBV7-9
J gene: TRBJ2-3
CDR3 DNA: TGTGCCAGCAGCTTAACAGAGGGCACAGATACGCAGTATTTT
CDR3 protein: CASSLTEGTDTQYF

D gene: TRBD2
clone size: many
V gene: TRBV6-4
J gene: TRBJ2-3
CDR3 DNA: TGTGCCAGCAGTGACTCGAGTGGCGGGAGGCCGCAGTATTTT
CDR3 protein: CASSDSSGGRPQYF

D gene: TRBD1
clone size: .
V gene: TRBV7-2
J gene: TRBJ1-1
CDR3 DNA: TGTGCCAGCAGCCACAACCAGCCTCAGGGGGTTGAAGCTTTCTTT
CDR3 protein: CASSHNQPQGVEAFF

D gene: .
clone size: many
V gene: TRBV12-3/TRBV12-4
J gene: TRBJ2-7
CDR3 DNA: TGTGCCAGCAGTTTAGGTTTATATTGGTACGAGCAGTACTTC
CDR3 protein: CASSLGLYWYEQYF

D gene: TRBD2
clone size: .
V gene: TRBV7-9
J gene: TRBJ2-7
CDR3 DNA: TGTGCCAGCAGCCCCTGGGGAGCGGGGGGCCTGGGCGAGCAGTACTTC
CDR3 protein: CASSPWGAGGLGEQYF

D gene: TRBD1
clone size: .
V gene: TRBV25-1
J gene: TRBJ2-7
CDR3 DNA: TGTGCCAGCAGTGGCCTGGGACAGAACTACGAGCAGTACTTC
CDR3 protein: CASSGLGQNYEQYF

D gene: .
clone size: many
V gene: TRBV29-1
J gene: TRBJ2-5
CDR3 DNA: TGCAGCGCTTTCCTGGAGACCCAGTACTTC
CDR3 protein: CSAFLETQYF

D gene: TRBD1
clone size: many
V gene: TRBV7-3
J gene: TRBJ2-1
CDR3 DNA: TGTGCCAGCATGGGACAGGGCTTGAGCTCCTACAATGAGCAGTTCTTC
CDR3 protein: CASMGQGLSSYNEQFF

D gene: .
clone size: many
V gene: TRBV7-3
J gene: TRBJ1-6
CDR3 DNA: TGTGCCAGCAGCTTATCGTTGAATTCACCCCTCCACTTT
CDR3 protein: CASSLSLNSPLHF

D gene: TRBD1
clone size: .
V gene: TRBV5-1
J gene: TRBJ2-4
CDR3 DNA: TGCGCCAGCAGCAAGCAACCGGGACAGGGCCTAAACATTCAGTACTTC
CDR3 protein: CASSKQPGQGLNIQYF

D gene: .
clone size: .
V gene: TRBV4-3
J gene: TRBJ1-2
CDR3 DNA: TGCGCCAGCAGCCAAGATTGGGAGGGGATGGGCGGCTACACCTTC
CDR3 protein: CASSQDWEGMGGYTF

D gene: TRBD1
clone size: few
V gene: TRBV7-2
J gene: TRBJ1-6
CDR3 DNA: TGTGCCAGCACCCCTGGGACAGGAGGTTCACCCCTCCACTTT
CDR3 protein: CASTPGTGGSPLHF

D gene: .
clone size: .
V gene: TRBV13
J gene: TRBJ2-1
CDR3 DNA: TGTGCCAGCAGCCTGGGTAGCTCCTACAATGAGCAGTTCTTC
CDR3 protein: CASSLGSSYNEQFF

D gene: .
clone size: .
V gene: TRBV7-8
J gene: TRBJ2-1
CDR3 DNA: TGTGCCAGCAGCTTAGAAGGCCTCTCCTACAATGAGCAGTTCTTC
CDR3 protein: CASSLEGLSYNEQFF

D gene: TRBD2
clone size: .
V gene: TRBV20-1
J gene: TRBJ2-7
CDR3 DNA: TGCAGTGCTAGAGCATACGGACTAGCGGCCTCCTACGAGCAGTACTTC
CDR3 protein: CSARAYGLAASYEQYF

D gene: TRBD1
clone size: many
V gene: TRBV20-1
J gene: TRBJ1-6
CDR3 DNA: TGCAGTGCTAGAGCGACGACAGGGATCAATTCACCCCTCCACTTT
CDR3 protein: CSARATTGINSPLHF

D gene: .
clone size: .
V gene: TRBV2
J gene: TRBJ1-2
CDR3 DNA: TGTGCCAGCAGGAGCATGTTATCTGGCTACACCTTC
CDR3 protein: CASRSMLSGYTF

D gene: .
clone size: .
V gene: TRBV12-3/TRBV12-4
J gene: TRBJ1-2
CDR3 DNA: TGTGCCAGCACTGTGGGGTCTCGGGCTGGCTACACCTTC
CDR3 protein: CASTVGSRAGYTF

D gene: TRBD2
clone size: many
V gene: TRBV7-9
J gene: TRBJ2-7
CDR3 DNA: TGTGCCAGCAGCCTGACTAGCGGGAGCGAGCAGTACTTC
CDR3 protein: CASSLTSGSEQYF

D gene: TRBD2
clone size: .
V gene: TRBV7-8
J gene: TRBJ2-2
CDR3 DNA: TGTGCCAGCAGCCAGCGGGAGTCGAACACCGGGGAGCTGTTTTTT
CDR3 protein: CASSQRESNTGELFF

D gene: .
clone size: .
V gene: TRBV29-1
J gene: TRBJ2-1
CDR3 DNA: TGCAGCGTTGAAGGGGGCAGGGGCTTCAGGAATGAGCAGTTCTTC
CDR3 protein: CSVEGGRGFRNEQFF

D gene: TRBD2
clone size: many
V gene: TRBV3-1
J gene: TRBJ2-1
CDR3 DNA: TGTGCCAGCAGCCCCACGAATGGGCTAGCGGTATACAATGAGCAGTTCTTC
CDR3 protein: CASSPTNGLAVYNEQFF

D gene: TRBD2
clone size: .
V gene: TRBV20-1
J gene: TRBJ2-2
CDR3 DNA: TGCAGTGCTAGAGTAGCGGGAGGGGCCACCGGGGAGCTGTTTTTT
CDR3 protein: CSARVAGGATGELFF